What follows is one T cell receptor beta chain and its context. This entry belongs to a study of blood T cell repertoires in COVID-19. The repertoire was sequenced with immunoSEQ multiplex PCR; TCRdb's copy has only in-frame clones and lacks some. The sample has more than 250,000 clones; 87% are singletons. The junction had 4 bases not matched to a gene; V was cut back by 6 bases and J by 7 bases. Germline loops: CDR1 DFQATT, CDR2 SNEGSKA (reference sequence). CDR3 length equals 11 residues. This TCR came from a woman in her thirties who had recovered from COVID-19. The chain uses TRBV20-1 and TRBJ1-2; 8 bases are shared with TRBD1. Material: PBMCs or T cells enriched from blood (not recorded which). CDR3 sequence: CSATGGRGYTF. CDR3 DNA sequence: TGCAGTGCAACAGGGGGGCGTGGCTACACCTTC.